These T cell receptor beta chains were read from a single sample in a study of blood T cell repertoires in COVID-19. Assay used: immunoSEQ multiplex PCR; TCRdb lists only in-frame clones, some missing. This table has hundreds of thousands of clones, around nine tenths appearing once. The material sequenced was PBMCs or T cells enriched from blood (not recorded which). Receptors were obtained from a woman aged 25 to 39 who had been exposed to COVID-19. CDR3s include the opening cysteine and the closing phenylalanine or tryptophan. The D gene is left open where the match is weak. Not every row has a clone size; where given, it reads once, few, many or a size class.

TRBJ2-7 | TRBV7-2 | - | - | TGTGCCAGCAGCTTAGGGCAGGGGCGCTACGAGCAGTACTTC | CASSLGQGRYEQYF
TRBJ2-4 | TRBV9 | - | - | TGTGCCAGCAGCCCCTCGCCTGGAGGGGAGGACATTCAGTACTTC | CASSPSPGGEDIQYF
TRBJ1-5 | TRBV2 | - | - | TGTGCCAGCAGTGACAGGGGCAATCAGCCCCAGCATTTT | CASSDRGNQPQHF
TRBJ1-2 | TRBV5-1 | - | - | TGCGCCAGCAGCTTGGGCGGGGGCTCCTACTATGGCTACACCTTC | CASSLGGGSYYGYTF
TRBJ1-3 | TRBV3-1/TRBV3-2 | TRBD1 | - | TGTGCCAGCACCTCTGGGACAGCTGGAAACACCATATATTTT | CASTSGTAGNTIYF
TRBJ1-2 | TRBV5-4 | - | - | TGTGCCAGCAGCTTCTCCAACTATGGCTACACCTTC | CASSFSNYGYTF
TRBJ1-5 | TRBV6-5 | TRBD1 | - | TGTGCCAGCAGGGTAGGGACAGGTAGGGATCAGCCCCAGCATTTT | CASRVGTGRDQPQHF
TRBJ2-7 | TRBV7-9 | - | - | TGTGCCAGCAGCTTAGGAGTCATTTACGAGCAGTACTTC | CASSLGVIYEQYF
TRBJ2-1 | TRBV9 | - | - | TGTGCCAGCAGCGTAGAACGGTACTCCTACAATGAGCAGTTCTTC | CASSVERYSYNEQFF
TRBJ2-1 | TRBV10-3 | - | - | TGTGCCATCAGTGAGTCCGCACAGGGCTACAATGAGCAGTTCTTC | CAISESAQGYNEQFF
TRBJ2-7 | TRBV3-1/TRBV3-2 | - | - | TGTGCCAGCAGCCCTCGGGACACCATCTACGAGCAGTACTTC | CASSPRDTIYEQYF
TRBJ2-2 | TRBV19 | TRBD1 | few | TGTGCCAGTAGGGGACAGGGGACGGGCGGGGAGCTGTTTTTT | CASRGQGTGGELFF
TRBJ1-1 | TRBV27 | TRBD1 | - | TGTGCCAGCAGCTCTACAGGGGTTGTCACTGAAGCTTTCTTT | CASSSTGVVTEAFF
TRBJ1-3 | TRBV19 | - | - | TGTGCCAGTAGTATAGATCGAGGACAGAGCGGATCTATTTCTGGAAACACCATATATTTT | CASSIDRGQSGSISGNTIYF
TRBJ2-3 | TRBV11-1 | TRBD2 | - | TGTGCCAGCAGCCCCCGGGGGGGTAGCACAGATACGCAGTATTTT | CASSPRGGSTDTQYF
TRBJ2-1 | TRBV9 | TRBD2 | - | TGTGCCAGCAGCCCACAGCGGGGGGGCCGGAATGAGCAGTTCTTC | CASSPQRGGRNEQFF
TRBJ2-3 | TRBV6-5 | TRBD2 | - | TGTGCCAACTCGGCGGGAGCGTACACAGATACGCAGTATTTT | CANSAGAYTDTQYF
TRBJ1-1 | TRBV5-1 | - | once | TGCGCCAGCAGCTTGACAGGGCCTAACACTGAAGCTTTCTTT | CASSLTGPNTEAFF
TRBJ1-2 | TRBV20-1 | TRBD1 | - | TGCAGTGCCAGACAGGGTGGCGGCTACACCTTC | CSARQGGGYTF
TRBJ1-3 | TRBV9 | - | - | TGTGCCAGCAGTTTTGGGGGGAGCTCTGGAAACACCATATATTTT | CASSFGGSSGNTIYF
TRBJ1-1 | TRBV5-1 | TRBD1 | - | TGCGCCAGCAGCTTGGGGACAGGGCAGATGAACACTGAAGCTTTCTTT | CASSLGTGQMNTEAFF
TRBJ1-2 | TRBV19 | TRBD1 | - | TGTGCCAGTATACCCGGGGACAGGGGCTACTATGGCTACACCTTC | CASIPGDRGYYGYTF
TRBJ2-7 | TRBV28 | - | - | TGTGCCAGCAGTTTAGGGGGCTTGGGGCAGTACTTC | CASSLGGLGQYF
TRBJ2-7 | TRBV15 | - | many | TGTGCCACCAGCAGAGATTTGGGGAGACTTTCCTACGAGCAGTACTTC | CATSRDLGRLSYEQYF
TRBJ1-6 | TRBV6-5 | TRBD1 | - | TGTGCCAGCAGCCTGGACAGGGGTAATTCACCCCTCCACTTT | CASSLDRGNSPLHF
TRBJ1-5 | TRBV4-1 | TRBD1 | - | TGCGCCAGCAGCCAAGAGCGACAGGGCCCAAATCAGCCCCAGCATTTT | CASSQERQGPNQPQHF
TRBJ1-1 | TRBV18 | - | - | TGTGCCAGCTCACGGTCGGACACTGAAGCTTTCTTT | CASSRSDTEAFF
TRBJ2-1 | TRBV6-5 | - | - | TGTGCCAGCAGTTCCAGGTCCTACAATGAGCAGTTCTTC | CASSSRSYNEQFF
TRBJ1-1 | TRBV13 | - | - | TGTGCCAGCAGCTTAGCCCCTCCCGAAGCTTTCTTT | CASSLAPPEAFF
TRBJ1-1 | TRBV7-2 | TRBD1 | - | TGTGCCAGCAGCTGGGACAGGGGTGGGGTAGGGACTGAAGCTTTCTTT | CASSWDRGGVGTEAFF
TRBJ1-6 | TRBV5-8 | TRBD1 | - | TGTGCCAGCAGTCCGACAGGGGGCCTGAATTCACCCCTCCACTTT | CASSPTGGLNSPLHF
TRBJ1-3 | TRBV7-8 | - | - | TGTGCCAGCAGCCGATTAGGAAACACCATATATTTT | CASSRLGNTIYF
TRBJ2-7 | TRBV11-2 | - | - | TGTGCCAGCAGCCCAACGAGGGAGCAGTACTTC | CASSPTREQYF
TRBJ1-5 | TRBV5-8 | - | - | TGTGCCAGCAGCTGGGGTGGGCAGGGTAATAGCAATCAGCCCCAGCATTTT | CASSWGGQGNSNQPQHF
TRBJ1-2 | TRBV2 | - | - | TGTGCCAGCAGAGAAGGGACATCTTGGGGCTACACCTTC | CASREGTSWGYTF
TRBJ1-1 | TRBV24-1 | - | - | TGTGCCACCAGTGGACAGTCAAACACTGAAGCTTTCTTT | CATSGQSNTEAFF
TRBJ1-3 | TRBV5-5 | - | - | TGTGCCAGCAGCAGAGAACTTGTGCCTACAGGGTTCTCTGGAAACACCATATATTTT | CASSRELVPTGFSGNTIYF
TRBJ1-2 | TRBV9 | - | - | TGTGCCAGCAGCGTAGAACAGGGATCCTATGGCTACACCTTC | CASSVEQGSYGYTF
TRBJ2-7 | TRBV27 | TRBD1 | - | TGTGCCAGCAGTTTGGGACAGGGGAATAACGAGCAGTACTTC | CASSLGQGNNEQYF
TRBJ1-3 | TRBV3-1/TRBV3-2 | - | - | TGTGCCAGCAGCCCCGGACTGAACTCTGGAAACACCATATATTTT | CASSPGLNSGNTIYF
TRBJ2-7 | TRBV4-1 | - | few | TGCGCCAGCAGCCAAGAGTTGGCAGGGGGGTTCTACGAGCAGTACTTC | CASSQELAGGFYEQYF
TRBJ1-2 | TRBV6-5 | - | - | TGTGCCAGCAGTTACGGGGAGGGAGGCTACACCTTC | CASSYGEGGYTF
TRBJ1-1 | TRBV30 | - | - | TGTGCCTTTAGGGACATCCAAAAAAGCACTGAAGCTTTCTTT | CAFRDIQKSTEAFF
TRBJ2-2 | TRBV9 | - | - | TGTGCCAGCAGCGTAGGAGGGGGAGTAAACACCGGGGAGCTGTTTTTT | CASSVGGGVNTGELFF
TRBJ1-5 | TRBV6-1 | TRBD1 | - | TGTGCCAGCAGTGAAGGGACAGGCCTGTATAGCAATCAGCCCCAGCATTTT | CASSEGTGLYSNQPQHF
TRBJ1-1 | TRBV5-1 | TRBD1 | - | TGCGCCAGCAGCTTGAGACAGGGAGTGAACACTGAAGCTTTCTTT | CASSLRQGVNTEAFF
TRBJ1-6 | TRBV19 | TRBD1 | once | TGTGCCAGTAGTATCGGACAGGGTCCTAATTCACCCCTCCACTTT | CASSIGQGPNSPLHF
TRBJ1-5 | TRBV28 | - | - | TGTGCCAGCAGTTTATCAGGGAAAAATCAGCCCCAGCATTTT | CASSLSGKNQPQHF
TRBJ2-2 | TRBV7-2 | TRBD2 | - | TGTGCCAGCAGCCTCGGACTAGCGGGGGGGAGCACCGGGGAGCTGTTTTTT | CASSLGLAGGSTGELFF
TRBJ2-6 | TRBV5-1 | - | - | TGCGCCAGCAGCCCAGACGGGAGCTCTGGGGCCAACGTCCTGACTTTC | CASSPDGSSGANVLTF
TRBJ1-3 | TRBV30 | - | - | TGTGCCGGTAAACAGGGCCCTGGAAACACCATATATTTT | CAGKQGPGNTIYF
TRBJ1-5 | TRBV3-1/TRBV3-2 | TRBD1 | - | TGTGCCAGCAGCCAGGGACAGGGGGGGAGCCAGCCCCAGCATTTT | CASSQGQGGSQPQHF
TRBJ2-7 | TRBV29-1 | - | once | TGCAGCGTCTCCGACTCCCCCCCCTACGAGCAGTACTTC | CSVSDSPPYEQYF
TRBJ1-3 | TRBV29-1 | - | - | TGCAGCGTTCATGGCGGCGGCTCTGGAAACACCATATATTTT | CSVHGGGSGNTIYF
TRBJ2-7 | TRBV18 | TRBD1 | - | TGTGCCAGCTCACCGCGGACAGGGAGCAACGAGCAGTACTTC | CASSPRTGSNEQYF
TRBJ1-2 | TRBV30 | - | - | TGTGCCTGGAGCCTACGGGGGGGCTATGGCTACACCTTC | CAWSLRGGYGYTF
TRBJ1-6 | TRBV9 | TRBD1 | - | TGTGCCAGCAGCCCCGACACAGGGGGCCTCTTCACCCTCCACTTT | CASSPDTGGLFTLHF
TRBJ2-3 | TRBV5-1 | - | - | TGCGCCAGCAGCTCCTCGGAGGGCGTTACAGATACGCAGTATTTT | CASSSSEGVTDTQYF
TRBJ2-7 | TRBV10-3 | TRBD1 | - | TGTGCCATCAGTGGTAGACAGGGTTCGGCGGAGCAGTACTTC | CAISGRQGSAEQYF
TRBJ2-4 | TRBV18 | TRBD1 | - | TGTGCCAGCTCACAGGACAGGGGGGAATGGAACATTCAGTACTTC | CASSQDRGEWNIQYF